This T cell receptor (beta chain) appears in the sequencing data of a study of response to subunit inactivated influenza vaccine (dated by TCRdb to about 2018). Study-wide context: Deep quantitative T cell receptor repertoire profiling was used in the study to track responses to a trivalent subunit inactivated influenza vaccine. The research as a whole found: The authors suggested that each seasonal influenza vaccination may recruit only a limited number of new T cells.

Compared with germline, V lacks 3 bases and J lacks 7 bases; bases without a gene match: 9. The CDR3 has 15 amino acids, counting the end cysteine and phenylalanine. CDR3 DNA is the only sequence kept; it has 45 bases, read in frame from the first base. The germline V gene encodes CDR1 LNHNV and CDR2 YYDKDF (reference sequence). This clonotype has a handful of counts. Its cognate antigen has yet to be identified. Base qualities are not provided; no much larger clone lies one nucleotide away. Preparation of the library involved RT-PCR. Sequencing used an Illumina HiSeq 2500. TCRdb reworked the public reads: Q25 trimming with fastp, MiXCR clone assembly, productive beta chains retained. Each entry merges the rows of one CDR3 protein and shows their most common DNA and genes. The sample profile shows 500,000 to 550,000 distinct CDR3 sequences; around 8% of them were found once. In total, the top ten clones hold 13% of the sample.

The chain was built from TRBV15 and TRBJ2-1; 7 central bases correspond to TRBD2. The TCR was taken from a man aged 45 to 70 who received an inactivated influenza vaccine. Donor details come from another sample of the same person, matched by shared clones. Sequencing was performed on PBMCs from blood, taken around 2 years after vaccination. The DNA sequence follows: TGTGCCACCAGCAGGGAGCGGGGTCAAGTGAATGAGCAGTTCTTC. It specifies CATSRERGQVNEQFF.